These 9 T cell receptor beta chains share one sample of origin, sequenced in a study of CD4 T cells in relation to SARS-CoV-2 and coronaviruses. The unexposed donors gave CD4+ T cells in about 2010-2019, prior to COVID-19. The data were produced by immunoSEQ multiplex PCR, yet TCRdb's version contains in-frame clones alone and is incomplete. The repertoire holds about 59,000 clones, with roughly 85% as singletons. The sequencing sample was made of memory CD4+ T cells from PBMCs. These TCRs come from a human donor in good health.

The CDR3 here is CASSSAATTSYEQYF. The CDR3 nucleotides read TGTGCCAGTAGTTCGGCAGCAACCACATCCTACGAGCAGTACTTC. V and J are TRBV19 and TRBJ2-7; D unclear. The CDR3 contains 15 residues. Trimming removed 5 bases from V and 1 base from J, with 15 bases in between. CDR1 is LNHDA, CDR2 SQIVND, per germline (reference sequence). Filled out from reference TRBV19 and TRBJ2-7, the complete variable domain reads DGGITQSPKYLFRKEGQNVTLSCEQNLNHDAMYWYRQDPGQGLRLIYYSQIVNDFQKGDIAEGYSVSREKKESFPLTVTSAQKNPTAFYLCASSSAATTSYEQYFGPGTRLTVT.

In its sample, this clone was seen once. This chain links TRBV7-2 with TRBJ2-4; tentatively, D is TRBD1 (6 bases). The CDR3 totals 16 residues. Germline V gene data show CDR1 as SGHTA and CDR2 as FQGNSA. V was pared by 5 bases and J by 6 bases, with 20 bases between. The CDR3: CASSEVVGQPSNIQYF. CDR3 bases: TGTGCCAGCAGCGAGGTCGTTGGACAGCCCTCAAACATTCAGTACTTC.

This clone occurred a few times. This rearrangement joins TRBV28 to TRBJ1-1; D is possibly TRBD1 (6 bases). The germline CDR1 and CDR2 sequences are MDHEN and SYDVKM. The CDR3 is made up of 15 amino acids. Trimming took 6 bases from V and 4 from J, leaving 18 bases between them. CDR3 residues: CASRVRGLYGTEAFF. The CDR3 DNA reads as TGTGCCAGCAGAGTCCGGGGGCTGTATGGCACTGAAGCTTTCTTT.

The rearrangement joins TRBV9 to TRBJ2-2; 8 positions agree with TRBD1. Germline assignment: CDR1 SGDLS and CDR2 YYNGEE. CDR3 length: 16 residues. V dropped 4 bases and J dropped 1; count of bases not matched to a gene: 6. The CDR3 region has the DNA TGTGCCAGCAGCCTTAGGGGACAGGAGAACACCGGGGAGCTGTTTTTT. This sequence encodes CASSLRGQENTGELFF.

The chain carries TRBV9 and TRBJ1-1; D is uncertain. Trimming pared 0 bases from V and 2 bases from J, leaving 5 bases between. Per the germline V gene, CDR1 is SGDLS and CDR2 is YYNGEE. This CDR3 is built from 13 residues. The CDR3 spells CASSVALNTEAFF. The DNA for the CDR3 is TGTGCCAGCAGCGTAGCGCTAAACACTGAAGCTTTCTTT.

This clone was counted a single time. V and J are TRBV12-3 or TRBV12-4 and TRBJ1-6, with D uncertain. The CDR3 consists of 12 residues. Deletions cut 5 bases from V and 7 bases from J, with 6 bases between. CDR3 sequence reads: CASSAQNSPLHF. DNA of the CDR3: TGTGCCAGCAGTGCGCAAAATTCACCCCTCCACTTT.

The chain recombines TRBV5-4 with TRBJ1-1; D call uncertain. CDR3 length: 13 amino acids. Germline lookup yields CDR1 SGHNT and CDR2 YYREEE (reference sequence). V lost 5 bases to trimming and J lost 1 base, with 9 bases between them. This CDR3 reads CASSSSTNTEAFF. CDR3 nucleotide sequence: TGTGCCAGCAGTTCATCTACGAACACTGAAGCTTTCTTT. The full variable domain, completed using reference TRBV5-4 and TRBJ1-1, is ETGVTQSPTHLIKTRGQQVTLRCSSQSGHNTVSWYQQALGQGPQFIFQYYREEENGRGNFPPRFSGLQFPNYSSELNVNALELDDSALYLCASSSSTNTEAFFGQGTRLTVV.

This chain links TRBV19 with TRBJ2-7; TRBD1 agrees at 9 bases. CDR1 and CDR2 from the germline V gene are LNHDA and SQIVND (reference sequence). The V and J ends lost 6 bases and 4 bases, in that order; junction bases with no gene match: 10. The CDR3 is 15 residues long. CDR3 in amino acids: CASRGAGTGSYEQYF. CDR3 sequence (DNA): TGTGCCAGTAGGGGGGCCGGGACAGGGAGTTACGAGCAGTACTTC.

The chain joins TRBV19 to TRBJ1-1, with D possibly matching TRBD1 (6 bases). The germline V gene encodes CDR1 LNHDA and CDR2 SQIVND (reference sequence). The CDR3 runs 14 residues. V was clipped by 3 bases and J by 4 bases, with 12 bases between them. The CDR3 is CASSIGRRGTEAFF. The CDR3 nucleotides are TGTGCCAGTAGTATTGGGCGCAGGGGCACTGAAGCTTTCTTT.